Below, 9 T cell receptor beta chains from the same sample are listed, as sequenced in a study of T-cell reconstitution after alpha-beta-depleted transplantation in children. Preparation of the TCRbeta library involved a method that used unique molecular identifiers. A single record per CDR3 protein comes from TCRdb applying MiXCR to the PCR reads. The table lists some 500,000 distinct CDR3 sequences, 15% to 20% of them singletons, with 2.5% to 3.5% in the top ten. Sequencing used PBMCs from the stem cell graft donor, obtained from the stem cell graft. The receptors stem from a human donor who donated a stem cell graft to a child with acute lymphoblastic leukemia.

In DNA form, the CDR3 reads TGTGCCAGCAGCCAAGAGGGGTTCCAGGGAAGGTGGGTCAATGAGCAGTTCTTC. The encoded protein is CASSQEGFQGRWVNEQFF. This chain uses TRBV4-2 with TRBJ2-1; a possible D gene is TRBD1 (5 bases). The V gene lost 0 bases and the J gene lost 6 bases, with 21 bases spanning the gap. There are 18 residues in the CDR3. CDR1 and CDR2 (germline): LGHNA, YNFKEQ.

The chain links TRBV6-1 to TRBJ2-7; 15 bases fit TRBD2. Germline values: CDR1 MNHNS, CDR2 SASEGT. The CDR3 is 15 amino acids. The J segment lost 4 bases and the V segment lost 4 bases, leaving 2 bases of the junction unmatched. The CDR3 region has the DNA TGTGCCAGCAGTGCCGGGACTAGCGGGAGGTACGAGCAGTACTTC. This translates into CASSAGTSGRYEQYF.

The chain recombines TRBV5-5 with TRBJ2-7; D gene ambiguous. Trimming stripped 1 base from V and 1 base from J, with 3 bases between. The CDR3 covers 12 residues. Germline V CDR1 and CDR2: SGHKS, YYEKEE (reference sequence). CDR3 bases: TGTGCCAGCAGCTTGATGTCCTACGAGCAGTACTTC. Amino acids: CASSLMSYEQYF.

The rearrangement uses TRBV20-1 and TRBJ2-1, with D hard to call. Trimming shortened V by 3 bases and J by 6 bases, and 0 bases separated the two germline ends. There are 9 residues in the CDR3. Germline CDR1 DFQATT, CDR2 SNEGSKA (reference sequence). In DNA form, the CDR3 reads TGCAGTGCTAGCAATGAGCAGTTCTTC. Translated, it gives CSASNEQFF.

J is TRBJ2-4 and V is TRBV7-2, with D possibly TRBD2 on 6 matching bases. CDR1 and CDR2 from the germline V gene are SGHTA and FQGNSA. With 2 bases removed from V and 0 bases from J, the gap between germline ends came to 11 bases. This CDR3 is built from 16 residues. The CDR3, as DNA: TGTGCCAGCAGCTTAAGAGGGGACTTAGCCAAAAACATTCAGTACTTC. Its protein product is CASSLRGDLAKNIQYF.

The sample holds a few counts of this clonotype. The chain links TRBV24-1 to TRBJ2-1; D unresolved. The germline V and J ends were trimmed by 5 bases and 0 bases, with 7 bases remaining between them. This CDR3 region has 14 residues. Germline V lookup: CDR1 KGHDR, CDR2 SFDVKD. The CDR3 loop is CATSATSSYNEQFF. CDR3 sequence (DNA): TGTGCCACCAGTGCAACGAGCTCCTACAATGAGCAGTTCTTC.

The chain recombines TRBV12-3 or TRBV12-4 with TRBJ1-1; D is uncertain. Trimming cost V 2 bases and J 7 bases, with 8 bases left between them. The CDR3 spans 12 residues. Here the CDR3 DNA reads TGTGCCAGCAGTTTATTCGCTCTTGAAGCTTTCTTT. This encodes CASSLFALEAFF.

The V and J genes are TRBV7-2 and TRBJ1-5, with D hard to call. This CDR3 spans 15 amino acids. Germline assignment: CDR1 SGHTA and CDR2 FQGNSA. Deletions cut 1 base from V and 5 bases from J, with 12 bases between. The CDR3 DNA is TGTGCCAGCAGCTTAGAGGGCCTTGCCCATCAGCCCCAGCATTTT. Its translation is CASSLEGLAHQPQHF.

This clonotype was detected only a few times. The junction differs from germline at one of its ends, possibly a read error. The chain has TRBV12-3 or TRBV12-4 and TRBJ2-5; tentative D call: TRBD2 (6 bases). This CDR3 spans 11 amino acids. The chain's CDR3 is CASSFGTDISF. CDR3 nucleotide sequence: TGTGCCAGCAGTTTTGGGACTGACATTAGCTTC.